These 13 T cell receptor beta chains originate from one sample sequenced in a study of preoperative IRX-2 immunotherapy in early breast cancer. Data came from immunoSEQ multiplex PCR; TCRdb stores just in-frame clones and leaves some out. The sample has around 25,000 clones, 80% to 90% seen once. Stated treatment: preoperative locoregional IRX-2 cytokine immunotherapy. The source was tumor tissue, collected after IRX-2 immunotherapy. Source of these receptors: a human donor with breast cancer.

This clone was seen once. The rearrangement links TRBV19 to TRBJ1-6, with D perhaps matching TRBD1 (5 bases). The germline V gene encodes CDR1 LNHDA and CDR2 SQIVND (reference sequence). This CDR3 has 13 amino acids. The V end lost 5 bases, the J end lost 10 bases, and 12 bases lay between the germline ends. CDR3 sequence: CASSPGGVSPLHF. The CDR3 nucleotides read TGTGCCAGTAGTCCCGGAGGGGTCTCACCCCTCCACTTT.

The rearrangement joins TRBV11-3 to TRBJ1-6; weak D call: TRBD1 (5 bases). Looked up from germline, CDR1 is SGHNT and CDR2 is YENEEA. CDR3 size: 18 residues. The V end lost 5 bases, the J end lost 1 base, and 18 bases lay between the germline ends. CDR3 nucleotide sequence: TGTGCCAGCAGCCTCACTCAAGCAGGGTCGTCCTATAATTCACCCCTCCACTTT. Translation: CASSLTQAGSSYNSPLHF. Full variable domain (outside the CDR3, taken from reference TRBV11-3 and TRBJ1-6): EAGVVQSPRYKIIEKKQPVAFWCNPISGHNTLYWYLQNLGQGPELLIRYENEEAVDDSQLPKDRFSAERLKGVDSTLKIQPAELGDSAVYLCASSLTQAGSSYNSPLHFGNGTRLTVT.

This clone showed up just a few times. The chain is built from TRBV28 and TRBJ1-6; no definite D call. V was shortened by 6 bases and J by 6 bases, with 12 bases between the two germline ends. Germline-derived CDR1 and CDR2 are MDHEN and SYDVKM. The length of the CDR3 is 14 residues. The CDR3 coding sequence is TGTGCCAGCAGAATCGCTGCGTTTAATTCACCCCTCCACTTT. As protein: CASRIAAFNSPLHF. Complete variable domain (other parts from reference TRBV28 and TRBJ1-6): DVKVTQSSRYLVKRTGEKVFLECVQDMDHENMFWYRQDPGLGLRLIYFSYDVKMKEKGDIPEGYSVSREKKERFSLILESASTNQTSMYLCASRIAAFNSPLHFGNGTRLTVT.

This chain's CDR3 is CAISEGRGNGYTF. The CDR3 DNA is TGTGCCATCAGTGAAGGCAGGGGCAATGGCTACACCTTC. The V call is TRBV10-3, the J call TRBJ1-2; possible D gene TRBD1, 6 bases. The CDR3 has 13 amino acids. Germline V gene data show CDR1 as ENHRY and CDR2 as SYGVKD. V lost 3 bases, J lost 6 bases, and 11 bases lay in between.

This chain connects TRBV28 to TRBJ1-1; D is possibly TRBD1 (5 bases). The V gene's germline CDR1 is MDHEN and CDR2 SYDVKM. Trimming pared 1 base from V and 2 bases from J, leaving 20 bases between. The CDR3 consists of 18 residues. The CDR3 spells CASSLFARRQRVNTEAFF. CDR3 sequence (DNA): TGTGCCAGCAGTTTATTCGCCCGTAGACAGCGAGTAAACACTGAAGCTTTCTTT. The full variable domain, with the rest looked up from reference TRBV28 and TRBJ1-1, is DVKVTQSSRYLVKRTGEKVFLECVQDMDHENMFWYRQDPGLGLRLIYFSYDVKMKEKGDIPEGYSVSREKKERFSLILESASTNQTSMYLCASSLFARRQRVNTEAFFGQGTRLTVV.

The chain employs TRBV7-9 and TRBJ1-1; D is undetermined. The CDR3 is made up of 14 amino acids. V lost 1 base to trimming and J lost 4 bases, with 10 bases between them. Germline lookup yields CDR1 SEHNR and CDR2 FQNEAQ (reference sequence). The CDR3 nucleotides read TGTGCCAGCAGCTTAGATCGGGTGCTCACTGAAGCTTTCTTT. Its protein is CASSLDRVLTEAFF.

The V and J genes are TRBV7-2 and TRBJ1-2; D is ambiguous. Between the trimmed V and J ends, which lost 2 bases and 8 bases, there was a span of 15 bases. This CDR3 spans 14 amino acids. The germline V gene encodes CDR1 SGHTA and CDR2 FQGNSA. The DNA of the CDR3 is TGTGCCAGCAGCTTACAAATTAGGGTTGAAGGCTACACCTTC. As protein: CASSLQIRVEGYTF.

This clone is medium-sized within its sample. The rearrangement uses TRBV10-3 and TRBJ1-1; 7 positions agree with TRBD1. The CDR3 sequence is 14 residues long. Germline CDR1 is ENHRY and CDR2 is SYGVKD. V trimming: 0 bases; J trimming: 6 bases; junction bases outside the gene matches: 4. CDR3 in amino acids: CAISESQGMPEAFF. The CDR3 DNA is TGTGCCATCAGTGAGTCACAGGGGATGCCTGAAGCTTTCTTT.

CDR3 protein: CASSPPGQGDTQYF. The CDR3, as DNA: TGTGCCAGCTCACCACCGGGTCAGGGGGATACGCAGTATTTT. The chain is built from TRBV18 and TRBJ2-3; D might be TRBD1 (6 bases). Germline assignment: CDR1 KGHSH and CDR2 LQKENI. CDR3 length: 14 amino acids. V lost 0 bases and J 6 bases, leaving 10 bases between the germline ends.

The CDR3 region is CASSLVRGPLGDEQFF. The DNA for the CDR3 is TGTGCCAGCAGCTTAGTACGGGGACCACTGGGCGATGAGCAGTTCTTC. The chain joins TRBV11-3 to TRBJ2-1; the D gene could be TRBD1 or TRBD2 (5 bases each). Trimming stripped 1 base from V and 8 bases from J, with 18 bases between. The CDR3 loop spans 16 amino acids. Germline CDR1 reads SGHNT; CDR2 reads YENEEA.

The V and J genes are TRBV4-1 and TRBJ1-6; D gene uncertain. The CDR3 has 19 residues. Germline CDR1 is MGHRA and CDR2 is YSYEKL. V was pared by 0 bases and J by 8 bases, with 23 bases between. In nucleotides, the CDR3 is TGCGCCAGCAGCCAAGAGCTTGCTACCCGACGGAGTCGGTATTCACCCCTCCACTTT. Translation: CASSQELATRRSRYSPLHF.

CDR3 in DNA: TGCGCCAGCAGCCTACAGGGCAAGACTGAAGCTTTCTTT. As protein: CASSLQGKTEAFF. The gene calls are TRBV5-1 and TRBJ1-1; TRBD1 might be the D (6 bases). Trimming took 4 bases from V and 5 from J, leaving 12 bases between them. The germline V gene encodes CDR1 SGHRS and CDR2 YFSETQ. The CDR3 runs to 13 residues.

This rearrangement joins TRBV2 to TRBJ1-2; the D is unclear. The CDR3 totals 14 residues. Trimming stripped 3 bases from V and 0 bases from J, with 8 bases between. Germline CDR1 SNHLY, CDR2 FYNNEI. Written as DNA, the CDR3 is TGTGCCAGCAGTGACAGTGGGGCTAACTATGGCTACACCTTC. It yields the protein CASSDSGANYGYTF.